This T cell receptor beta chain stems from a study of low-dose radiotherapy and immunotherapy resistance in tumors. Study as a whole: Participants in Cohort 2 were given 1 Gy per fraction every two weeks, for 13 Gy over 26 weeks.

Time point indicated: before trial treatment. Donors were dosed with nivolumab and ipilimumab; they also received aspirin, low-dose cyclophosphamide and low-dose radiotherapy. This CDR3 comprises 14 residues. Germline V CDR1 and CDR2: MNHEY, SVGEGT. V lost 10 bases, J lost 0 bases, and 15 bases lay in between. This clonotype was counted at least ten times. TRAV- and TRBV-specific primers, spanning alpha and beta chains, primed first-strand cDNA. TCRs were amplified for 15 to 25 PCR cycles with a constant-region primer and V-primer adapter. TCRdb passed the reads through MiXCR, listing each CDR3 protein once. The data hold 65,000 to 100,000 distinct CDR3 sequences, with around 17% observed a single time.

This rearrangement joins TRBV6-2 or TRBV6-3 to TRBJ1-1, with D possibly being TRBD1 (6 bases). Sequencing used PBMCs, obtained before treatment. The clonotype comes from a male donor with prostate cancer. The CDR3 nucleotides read TGTGCCACTGCAGGGGCTCCCTTGAACACTGAAGCTTTCTTT. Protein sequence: CATAGAPLNTEAFF.